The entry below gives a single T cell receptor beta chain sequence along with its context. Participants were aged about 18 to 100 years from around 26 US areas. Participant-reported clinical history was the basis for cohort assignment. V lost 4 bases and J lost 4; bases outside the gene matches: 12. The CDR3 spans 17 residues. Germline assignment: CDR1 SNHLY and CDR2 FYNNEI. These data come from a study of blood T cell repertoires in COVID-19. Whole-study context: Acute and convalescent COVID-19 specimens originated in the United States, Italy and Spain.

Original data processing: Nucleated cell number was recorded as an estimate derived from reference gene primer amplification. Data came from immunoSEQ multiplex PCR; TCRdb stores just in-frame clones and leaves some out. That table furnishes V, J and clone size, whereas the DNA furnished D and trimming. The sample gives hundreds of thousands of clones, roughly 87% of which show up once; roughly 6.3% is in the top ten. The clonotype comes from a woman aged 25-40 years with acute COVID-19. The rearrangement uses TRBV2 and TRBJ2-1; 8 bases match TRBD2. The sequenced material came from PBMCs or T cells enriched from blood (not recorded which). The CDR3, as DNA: TGTGCCAGCAGTGGCCCCAAATTAGCGGGGATATACAATGAGCAGTTCTTC. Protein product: CASSGPKLAGIYNEQFF.